This entry lists 18 T cell receptor beta chains sequenced from one sample in a study of CD8 T cells in ankylosing spondylitis. Study results and limitations: Seemingly distinctive of ankylosing spondylitis blood was a TCR beta motif formed by eight highly homologous variants.

One entry per CDR3 protein, called by TCRdb with MiXCR from the 5' RACE reads. The table includes 390,000 or so distinct CDR3 sequences, 20% to 25% detected once. No antigen is known for these receptors. Sequenced input: blood, either unsorted or a sorted T cell fraction (not recorded which). The receptors shown here come from a male donor with ankylosing spondylitis.

The rearrangement joins TRBV27 to TRBJ2-3, with 10 bases fitting TRBD2. J lost 3 bases, V lost 2 bases, and 11 bases had no gene match. Germline lookup yields CDR1 MNHEY and CDR2 SMNVEV (reference sequence). The CDR3 consists of 18 residues. The CDR3 DNA reads TGTGCCAGCAGTTTAATCGGGGCTAGCGGGAGTGTTACAGATACGCAGTATTTT. Translation: CASSLIGASGSVTDTQYF.

This sequence joins TRBV15 and TRBJ2-1; 14 bases are shared with TRBD2. The V gene's germline CDR1 is LNHNV and CDR2 YYDKDF (reference sequence). Trimming removed 0 bases from V and 10 bases from J; junction bases left unmatched: 5. The CDR3 contains 16 residues. CDR3 DNA sequence: TGTGCCACCAGCAGAGATGCGGGGACTAGCGGGAGCGAGCAGTTCTTC. Residues: CATSRDAGTSGSEQFF.

The V call is TRBV9, the J call TRBJ2-1; 14 nucleotides line up with TRBD2. Per the germline V gene, CDR1 is SGDLS and CDR2 is YYNGEE. The length of the CDR3 is 16 residues. The junction had 4 bases not matched to a gene; V was cut back by 2 bases and J by 6 bases. The CDR3 loop is CASSVPTSGRGNEQFF. CDR3 nucleotides: TGTGCCAGCAGCGTCCCGACTAGCGGGAGGGGCAATGAGCAGTTCTTC. Using reference TRBV9 and TRBJ2-1 for the parts outside the CDR3, the full variable domain is DSGVTQTPKHLITATGQRVTLRCSPRSGDLSVYWYQQSLDQGLQFLIQYYNGEERAKGNILERFSAQQFPDLHSELNLSSLELGDSALYFCASSVPTSGRGNEQFFGPGTRLTVL.

The CDR3 reads CASSSDRGHEQFF. CDR3 nucleotides: TGTGCCAGCAGCTCCGACAGGGGGCATGAGCAGTTCTTC. The chain uses TRBV11-1 and TRBJ2-1, with 10 bases identical to TRBD1. CDR1 is SGHAT and CDR2 is FQDESV in the germline V gene (reference sequence). CDR3 size: 13 residues. The trim removed 4 bases at V and 8 bases at J, leaving 2 bases unmatched.

J is TRBJ2-7 and V is TRBV10-3; 7 bases align to TRBD2. The CDR3 spans 12 residues. The germline V gene encodes CDR1 ENHRY and CDR2 SYGVKD. V was pared by 4 bases and J by 9 bases, with 6 bases of the junction left unmatched. CDR3 sequence: CAISGTSPGQYF. The CDR3 nucleotides are TGTGCCATCAGTGGGACTAGTCCCGGGCAGTACTTC.

This clonotype was picked up a small number of times. The V gene is TRBV19, the J gene TRBJ1-6; 10 positions match TRBD1. The CDR3 runs to 15 residues. After removal of 3 bases from V and 8 bases from J, the junction contained 4 bases not matched to a gene. Germline V gene lookup returns CDR1 LNHDA and CDR2 SQIVND (reference sequence). The CDR3 region is CASSIPGTGDSPLHF. CDR3 DNA: TGTGCCAGTAGTATTCCCGGGACAGGGGATTCACCCCTCCACTTT.

The chain combines TRBV5-1 with TRBJ2-2; possibly TRBD1 for D (7 bases). V gave up 1 base and J gave up 6 bases, with 10 bases separating them. The CDR3 has 14 residues. The germline V gene has CDR1 SGHRS and CDR2 YFSETQ. DNA of the CDR3: TGCGCCAGCAGCTTGACAGGGGAGGCCGGGGAGCTGTTTTTT. It yields the protein CASSLTGEAGELFF. Looking up the rest from reference TRBV5-1 and TRBJ2-2 gives the full variable domain: KAGVTQTPRYLIKTRGQQVTLSCSPISGHRSVSWYQQTPGQGLQFLFEYFSETQRNKGNFPGRFSGRQFSNSRSEMNVSTLELGDSALYLCASSLTGEAGELFFGEGSRLTVL.

This clonotype appeared a few times. The chain carries TRBV5-1 and TRBJ2-3; D is unclear. Between the trimmed V and J ends, which lost 0 bases and 3 bases, there was a span of 5 bases. The length of the CDR3 is 13 residues. CDR1 and CDR2 (germline): SGHRS, YFSETQ. Here the CDR3 DNA reads TGCGCCAGCAGCTTGGTCTTAACAGATACGCAGTATTTT. This encodes CASSLVLTDTQYF.

A few counts support this clonotype. This chain connects TRBV12-3 or TRBV12-4 to TRBJ2-7; D is perhaps TRBD2 (5 bases). The CDR3 extends over 16 amino acids. Trimming removed 5 bases from V and 5 bases from J, with 22 bases in between. As DNA, the CDR3 is TGTGCCAGCAGTGCCGCCCTTGGACTCATAGGCGACGAGCAGTACTTC. Amino acid sequence: CASSAALGLIGDEQYF.

This clonotype was recorded a few times. The rearrangement links TRBV10-3 to TRBJ2-1; D is ambiguous. V shed 3 bases and J shed 3 bases, with 6 bases lying between them. The CDR3 has 13 amino acids. Germline lookup yields CDR1 ENHRY and CDR2 SYGVKD. The CDR3 DNA follows: TGTGCCATCAGTGAACTCCACTACAATGAGCAGTTCTTC. It specifies CAISELHYNEQFF.

The rearrangement uses TRBV18 and TRBJ2-2, with TRBD1 matching 12 bases. The CDR3 loop spans 18 amino acids. CDR1 is KGHSH and CDR2 is LQKENI in the germline V gene. The V gene end was trimmed by 4 bases and the J gene end by 3 bases; junction bases not matched to a gene: 9. The CDR3 nucleotides are TGTGCCAGCTCACTTTCCGGGACAGGGGGCGCCGACACCGGGGAGCTGTTTTTT. Its protein product is CASSLSGTGGADTGELFF.

The chain recombines TRBV12-5 with TRBJ2-3, with D possibly being TRBD1 (6 bases). The ends were cut back, 3 bases at V and 2 bases at J, with 9 bases in the middle. The CDR3 is 14 residues long. Germline CDR1 and CDR2: LGHNT and FRNRAP. CDR3 nucleotides: TGTGCTAGTGGTTTTGGACAGTCCACAGATACGCAGTATTTT. This translates into CASGFGQSTDTQYF.

This clonotype was observed at least ten times. One end of the junction fails to match germline, which may point to a read error. The chain has TRBV29-1 and TRBJ2-1, with TRBD1 matching over 8 bases. Germline CDR1 reads SQVTM; CDR2 reads ANQGSEA. This CDR3 comprises 13 residues. The CDR3, as DNA: TGCAGCGTTGAAGACAAGGACAGGGACCGTTTGCTCTTC. Its protein is CSVEDKDRDRLLF.

CDR3 in amino acids: CATSSGGAEDNEQFF. For the CDR3, the DNA is TGTGCCACCAGCAGTGGGGGAGCGGAGGACAATGAGCAGTTCTTC. The V gene is TRBV15, the J gene TRBJ2-1; the D call may be TRBD1 or TRBD2 (5 bases each). There are 15 residues in the CDR3. Germline V CDR1 and CDR2: LNHNV, YYDKDF (reference sequence). V was trimmed by 3 bases and J by 5 bases, leaving 14 bases between them.

This clonotype was counted between two and nine times. The V gene is TRBV20-1, the J gene TRBJ2-5, with 9 nucleotides matching TRBD1. V dropped 3 bases and J dropped 12; count of bases not matched to a gene: 5. CDR3 length: 11 residues. CDR1 and CDR2 (germline): DFQATT, SNEGSKA (reference sequence). This CDR3 reads CSASHRGPEYF. In DNA form, the CDR3 reads TGCAGTGCTAGCCACAGGGGGCCTGAGTACTTC.

The V gene is TRBV4-3, the J gene TRBJ2-3; TRBD2 matches 11 bases. Germline CDR1 LGHNA, CDR2 YSLEER. CDR3 size: 16 residues. With 4 bases clipped from V and 2 bases from J, the junction kept 5 bases outside the gene matches. DNA for the CDR3: TGCGCCAGCAGCCTTGGGACTAGCGGACACACAGATACGCAGTATTTT. Translation gives CASSLGTSGHTDTQYF.

Only a few counts were recorded for this clonotype. This rearrangement joins TRBV7-6 to TRBJ2-7; perhaps D is TRBD1 or TRBD2 (5 bases each). V gave up 0 bases and J gave up 6 bases, with 12 bases separating them. CDR1 and CDR2 (germline): SGHVS, FNYEAQ. The CDR3 sequence is 14 residues long. Here the CDR3 reads CASSLAEGTGEQYF. The CDR3, as DNA: TGTGCCAGCAGCTTAGCCGAAGGGACGGGCGAGCAGTACTTC.

This clonotype has a handful of counts. The chain is built from TRBV7-3 and TRBJ2-7, with D perhaps matching TRBD2 (7 bases). Trimming removed 6 bases from V and 2 bases from J, with 14 bases in between. The germline V gene has CDR1 SGHTA and CDR2 FQGTGA. The CDR3 sequence is 14 residues long. This CDR3 reads CASRYGGPAYEQYF. CDR3 DNA: TGTGCCAGCAGGTACGGGGGGCCAGCCTACGAGCAGTACTTC.